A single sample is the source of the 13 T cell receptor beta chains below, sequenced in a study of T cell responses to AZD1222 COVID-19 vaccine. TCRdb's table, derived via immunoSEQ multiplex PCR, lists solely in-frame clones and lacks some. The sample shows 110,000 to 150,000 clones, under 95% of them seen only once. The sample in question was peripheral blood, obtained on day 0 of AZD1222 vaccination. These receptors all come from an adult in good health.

CDR3 DNA sequence: TGTGCCAGCAGCGTAGTAATAGGGAACACCGGGGAGCTGTTTTTT. Amino acid sequence: CASSVVIGNTGELFF. J is TRBJ2-2 and V is TRBV9, with D hard to call. V was shortened by 0 bases and J by 1 base, with 7 bases between the two germline ends. The CDR3 spans 15 residues. Germline lookup yields CDR1 SGDLS and CDR2 YYNGEE.

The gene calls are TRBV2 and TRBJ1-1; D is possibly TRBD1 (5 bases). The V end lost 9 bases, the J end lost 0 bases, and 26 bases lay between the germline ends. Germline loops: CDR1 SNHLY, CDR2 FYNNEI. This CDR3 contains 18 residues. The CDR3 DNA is TGTGCCAGGACGGTTCCCCACCTCAACCGGGGCCTGAACACTGAAGCTTTCTTT. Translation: CARTVPHLNRGLNTEAFF.

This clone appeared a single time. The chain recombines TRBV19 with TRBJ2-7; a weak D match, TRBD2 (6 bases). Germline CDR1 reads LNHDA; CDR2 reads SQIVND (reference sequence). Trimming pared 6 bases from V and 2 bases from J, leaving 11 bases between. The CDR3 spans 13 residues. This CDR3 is CASSGTSTYEQYF. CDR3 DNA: TGTGCCAGTAGCGGGACTTCAACCTACGAGCAGTACTTC.

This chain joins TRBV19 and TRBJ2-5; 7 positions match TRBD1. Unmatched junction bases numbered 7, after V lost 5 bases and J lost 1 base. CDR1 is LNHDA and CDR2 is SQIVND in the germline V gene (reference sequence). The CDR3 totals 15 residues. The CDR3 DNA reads TGTGCCAGTAGTCCGGGACAGTCCCTCCAAGAGACCCAGTACTTC. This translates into CASSPGQSLQETQYF.

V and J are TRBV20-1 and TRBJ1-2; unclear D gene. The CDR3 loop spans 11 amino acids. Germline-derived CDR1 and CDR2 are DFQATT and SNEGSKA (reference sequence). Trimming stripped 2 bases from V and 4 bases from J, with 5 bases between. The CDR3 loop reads CSARPSYGYTF. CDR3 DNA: TGCAGTGCTAGACCAAGCTATGGCTACACCTTC.

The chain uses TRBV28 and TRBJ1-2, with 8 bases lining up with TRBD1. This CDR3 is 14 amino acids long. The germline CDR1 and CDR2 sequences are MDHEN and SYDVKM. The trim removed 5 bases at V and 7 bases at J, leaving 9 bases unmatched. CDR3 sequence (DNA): TGTGCCAGCAGTACCTCAGGGGGCGCGTTTGGCTACACCTTC. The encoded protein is CASSTSGGAFGYTF.

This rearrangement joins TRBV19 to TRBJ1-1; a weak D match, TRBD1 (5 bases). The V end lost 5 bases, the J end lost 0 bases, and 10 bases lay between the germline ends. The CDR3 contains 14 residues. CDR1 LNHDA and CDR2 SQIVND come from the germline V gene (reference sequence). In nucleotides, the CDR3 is TGTGCCAGTAGTGAGGGGCTTATGAACACTGAAGCTTTCTTT. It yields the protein CASSEGLMNTEAFF.

The CDR3 nucleotides are TGTGCCAGCAGTGCGAACACAGATACGCAGTATTTT. Its protein is CASSANTDTQYF. This sequence joins TRBV2 and TRBJ2-3; D unclear. Germline V CDR1 and CDR2: SNHLY, FYNNEI. The CDR3 is 12 residues long. V dropped 4 bases and J dropped 2 bases, with 4 bases sitting between them.

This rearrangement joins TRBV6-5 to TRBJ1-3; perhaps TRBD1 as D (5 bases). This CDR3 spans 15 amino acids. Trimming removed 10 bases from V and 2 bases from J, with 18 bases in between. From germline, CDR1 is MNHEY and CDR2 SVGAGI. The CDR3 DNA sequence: TGTGCCACCTTTCCCTCATTGGGGGCTGGAAACACCATATATTTT. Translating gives CATFPSLGAGNTIYF.

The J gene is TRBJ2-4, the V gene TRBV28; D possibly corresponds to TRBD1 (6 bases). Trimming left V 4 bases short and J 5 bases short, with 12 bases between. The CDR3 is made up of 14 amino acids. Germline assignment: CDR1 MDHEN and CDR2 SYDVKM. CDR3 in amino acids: CASSYRVNQNIQYF. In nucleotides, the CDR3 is TGTGCCAGCAGTTACAGGGTGAACCAAAACATTCAGTACTTC.

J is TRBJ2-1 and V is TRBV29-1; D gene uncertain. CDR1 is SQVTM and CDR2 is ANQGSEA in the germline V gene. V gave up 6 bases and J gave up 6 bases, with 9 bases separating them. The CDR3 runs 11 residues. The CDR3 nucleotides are TGCAGCGTAGAGGAGCGCAATGAGCAGTTCTTC. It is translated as CSVEERNEQFF.

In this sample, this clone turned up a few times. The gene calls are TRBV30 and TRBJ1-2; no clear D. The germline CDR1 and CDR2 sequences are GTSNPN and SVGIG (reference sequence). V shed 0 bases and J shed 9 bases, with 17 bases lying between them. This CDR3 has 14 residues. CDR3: CAWSVRGRSYSYTF. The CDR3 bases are TGTGCCTGGAGTGTGCGGGGAAGGTCTTATAGCTACACCTTC. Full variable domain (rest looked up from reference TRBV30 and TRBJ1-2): SQTIHQWPATLVQPVGSPLSLECTVEGTSNPNLYWYRQAAGRGLQLLFYSVGIGQISSEVPQNLSASRPQDRQFILSSKKLLLSDSGFYLCAWSVRGRSYSYTFGSGTRLTVV.

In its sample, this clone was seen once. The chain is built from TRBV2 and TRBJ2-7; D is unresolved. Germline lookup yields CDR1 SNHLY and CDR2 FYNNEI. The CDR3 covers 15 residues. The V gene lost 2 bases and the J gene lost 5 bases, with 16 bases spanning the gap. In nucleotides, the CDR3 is TGTGCCAGCAGTGAACAGTCGGTCGGAAAAAACGAGCAGTACTTC. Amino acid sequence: CASSEQSVGKNEQYF.